The source of this T cell receptor beta chain is a study of blood T cell repertoires in COVID-19. About the study: The study drew acute and convalescent COVID-19 samples from the United States, Italy and Spain. The analysed material was cDNA or gDNA that came from T cells, B-cell-depleted T cells, or PBMCs.

Under the authors' procedure: Estimated nucleated cell counts came from reference gene primer amplification. The data were produced by immunoSEQ multiplex PCR, yet TCRdb's version contains in-frame clones alone and is incomplete. Clone size and the V and J calls come from that table; the DNA yielded D and trimming. The sample lists 250,000 to 350,000 clones, 89% seen once, with about 12% in the top ten. The germline CDR1 and CDR2 sequences are LNHDA and SQIVND (reference sequence). The CDR3 has 18 amino acids. The V and J ends lost 7 bases and 0 bases respectively, with 22 bases between them. Sequencing used peripheral blood. This TCR derives from a woman aged 60 to 75 with acute or convalescent COVID-19. V is TRBV19 and J is TRBJ2-1, with D maybe TRBD1 (5 bases). CDR3 residues: CASTMRQGLGSSYNEQFF. The CDR3 region has the DNA TGTGCCAGTACAATGAGGCAGGGATTGGGAAGCTCCTACAATGAGCAGTTCTTC.